Given below is one T cell receptor beta chain in context. Its antigen has not been determined. Counted from cysteine to phenylalanine, this CDR3 has 16 amino acids. A DNA sequence was not provided. This entry is derived from a study of CXCR3-negative and CXCR3-positive naive CD8 T cells (dated by TCRdb to about 2019). In the study overall: In total, some 150 million TRB reads were obtained, corresponding to roughly 1.5 +/- 0.3 million reads per library. Naive subsets from five or six donors and memory cells from 3 donors were included in the TRBV-TRBJ cluster analysis. The diversity and physicochemical repertoire analyses included eleven to twelve donors pooled from two independent experiments.

General conclusions and limits of the study: Both naive subsets had comparably high repertoire diversity, while memory CD8+ T cells had much lower repertoire diversity. Compared with CXCR3-negative naive cells, CXCR3-positive naive cells had TRB CDR3s with higher hydrophobicity (lower Kidera factor 4), lower energy, and higher strength and volume indices. Because surface CD5, which is linked to self-reactivity in mice, was comparable between the naive subsets, TCR interaction strength was also inferred from the physicochemical properties of TRB CDR3s. CXCR3 expression partially decreased after cryopreservation, so most assays used freshly isolated PBMCs. TRBV-TRBJ usage was similar between naive CXCR3-negative and CXCR3-positive cells from the same donor, while memory cells showed distinct patterns.

Sequencing relied on a NextSeq 550. The Human TCR Profiling Kit (MiLaboratory) was used to prepare UMI-labeled 5' RACE TRB cDNA libraries. The full amount of extracted RNA was used for cDNA synthesis, and the full amount of resulting cDNA was used for PCR amplification. Libraries were prepared in parallel with an identical number of PCR cycles. In the authors' own workflow: MIGEC and MiXCR extracted about 50,000 +/- 10,000 unique UMI-labeled TRB cDNA molecules per library, requiring at least two reads per UMI. On average, each library contained 40,000 +/- 10,000 functional in-frame TRB CDR3 nucleotide clonotypes without stop codons. Diversity metrics, including normalized Shannon-Wiener and Chao1, were computed in VDJtools after downsampling to 5000 UMI-labeled TRB molecules per sample. VDJtools computed clonotype-size-weighted physicochemical properties of the central five CDR3 residues: interaction energy, strength, volume and Kidera factor 4. TCRdb reprocessed the raw reads; every CDR3 protein sequence is a single record, and DNA is not supplied. In this record, the V and J calls reflect TCRdb's handling and not the investigators' own analysis. The data table for this sample lists around 50,000 distinct CDR3 sequences. The ten largest clones capture about 0.5% of the sample.

Each CD8+ T cell subset was flow-sorted in triplicate, with about 320,000 cells per subset placed directly into RLT lysis buffer. To exclude memory contaminants, naive CD8+ T cells were stringently defined as CD45RO-CCR7+CD27+CD95-. Peripheral blood mononuclear cells were isolated from buffy coats by standard density gradient centrifugation. A FACSAria III was used to flow-sort naive CD8+ T cells into CXCR3-negative and CXCR3-positive populations. An RNeasy Mini Kit was used to extract total RNA from the sorted cells. Sequencing was done on a sample of naive CXCR3+ CD8+ T cells from blood. The cell subset or site label here, explained by the study, means: CD45RO-CCR7+CD27+CD95- naive CD8+ T cells expressing CXCR3 (TNR3+). The TCR originated in a human donor in good health. Some clones in this sample may be carry-over from other donors' samples. The chain is made from TRBV12-3 or TRBV12-4 and TRBJ1-1. CDR3 loop: CASSLVLGSGSAEAFF.